The next 22 T cell receptor beta chains were all read from a single sample in a study of blood T cell repertoires in COVID-19. Clones were read by immunoSEQ multiplex PCR, and TCRdb kept only the in-frame ones, dropping some. The data show hundreds of thousands of clones, with 89% seen just once and 3.5% to 4% held by the top ten. Sample: PBMCs or T cells enriched from blood (not recorded which). The origin of the receptors is a young woman with acute COVID-19.

A few counts support this clone. This sequence joins TRBV7-9 and TRBJ2-7, with no clear D. The germline gives CDR1 SEHNR, CDR2 FQNEAQ (reference sequence). V was cut by 1 base and J by 1 base, with 8 bases left in between. The CDR3 spans 14 residues. Here the CDR3 reads CASSLGAGSYEQYF. The CDR3, as DNA: TGTGCCAGCAGCTTAGGGGCCGGATCCTACGAGCAGTACTTC.

There are a few counts of this clone. This rearrangement joins TRBV7-8 to TRBJ1-2, with D possibly being TRBD1 (6 bases). The germline V gene has CDR1 SGHVS and CDR2 FQNEAQ. The V end lost 1 base, the J end lost 10 bases, and 13 bases lay between the germline ends. The CDR3 is 13 residues long. CDR3 DNA: TGTGCCAGCAGCTTAGTTTCGCAGGGACACTACACCTTC. It translates to CASSLVSQGHYTF.

V and J are TRBV19 and TRBJ1-2; tentative D call: TRBD1 (6 bases). This CDR3 spans 17 amino acids. Germline CDR1 LNHDA, CDR2 SQIVND (reference sequence). Trimming took 4 bases from V and 5 from J, leaving 23 bases between them. The CDR3 bases are TGTGCCAGTAGTACCCCGGGGAGACAGGAGGAGCGGTATGGCTACACCTTC. It yields the protein CASSTPGRQEERYGYTF. The full variable domain, in which reference TRBV19 and TRBJ1-2 provide the parts outside the CDR3, is DGGITQSPKYLFRKEGQNVTLSCEQNLNHDAMYWYRQDPGQGLRLIYYSQIVNDFQKGDIAEGYSVSREKKESFPLTVTSAQKNPTAFYLCASSTPGRQEERYGYTFGSGTRLTVV.

This chain links TRBV29-1 with TRBJ1-5; D remains unclear. From germline, CDR1 is SQVTM and CDR2 ANQGSEA. V was trimmed by 4 bases and J by 7 bases, leaving 11 bases between them. This CDR3 is built from 12 residues. This chain's CDR3 is CSVGSGGQPQHF. The CDR3 nucleotides read TGCAGCGTTGGATCGGGAGGCCAGCCCCAGCATTTT.

The rearrangement joins TRBV28 to TRBJ1-1; TRBD1 matches 7 bases. Germline V gene sequence: CDR1 MDHEN, CDR2 SYDVKM. The CDR3 has 14 amino acids. V shed 6 bases and J 3 bases; nucleotides not matched to a gene: 7. The CDR3 is CASSNPGGYTEAFF. Written as DNA, the CDR3 is TGTGCCAGCAGCAACCCAGGGGGGTACACTGAAGCTTTCTTT.

The chain recombines TRBV12-3 or TRBV12-4 with TRBJ1-4; perhaps TRBD1 as D (6 bases). The CDR3 covers 13 residues. Trimming removed 5 bases at V and 8 bases at J, with 12 bases between. CDR3 sequence reads: CASSSGTIEKLFF. The CDR3 bases are TGTGCCAGCAGTAGCGGGACAATAGAAAAACTGTTTTTT.

The chain couples TRBV7-9 to TRBJ2-5; TRBD1 matches at 10 bases. Trimming took 5 bases from V and 2 from J; bases not matched to a gene: 5. Germline CDR1 is SEHNR and CDR2 is FQNEAQ (reference sequence). The CDR3 totals 15 residues. CDR3 nucleotide sequence: TGTGCCAGCAGCCACCGGACAGGGGGACAAGAGACCCAGTACTTC. Its translation: CASSHRTGGQETQYF.

This clone was counted a single time. The chain carries TRBV21-1 and TRBJ2-7; the DNA was not used to check the table's D call, TRBD1. TRBV21-1 is a listed pseudogene. This CDR3 is built from 15 residues. The CDR3 loop is CASTQNTRLTYEQYF. The DNA of the CDR3 is TGTGCCAGCACCCAAAACACCAGGTTGACCTACGAGCAGTACTTC.

In its sample, this clone was seen once. The V and J genes are TRBV19 and TRBJ1-5; the match to TRBD1 covers 7 bases. Germline loops: CDR1 LNHDA, CDR2 SQIVND (reference sequence). This CDR3 is 13 amino acids long. V was pared by 5 bases and J by 6 bases, with 4 bases of the junction left unmatched. DNA of the CDR3: TGTGCCAGTAGTCGGGACAGAATTCAGCCCCAGCATTTT. It codes for CASSRDRIQPQHF. Full variable domain (outside the CDR3, taken from reference TRBV19 and TRBJ1-5): DGGITQSPKYLFRKEGQNVTLSCEQNLNHDAMYWYRQDPGQGLRLIYYSQIVNDFQKGDIAEGYSVSREKKESFPLTVTSAQKNPTAFYLCASSRDRIQPQHFGDGTRLSIL.

V usage is TRBV6-2 or TRBV6-3 and J usage is TRBJ2-7; D possibly corresponds to TRBD1 (5 bases). CDR1 is MNHEY, CDR2 SVGEGT, per germline. CDR3 length: 14 residues. The ends were cut back, 2 bases at V and 3 bases at J, with 11 bases in the middle. The CDR3 sequence: CASSYPDRYYEQYF. The CDR3 nucleotides are TGTGCCAGCAGTTACCCTGACAGATACTACGAGCAGTACTTC.

In its sample, this clone was seen a few times. The rearrangement links TRBV28 to TRBJ2-6, with TRBD2 identical over 8 bases. The CDR3 totals 18 residues. Per the germline V gene, CDR1 is MDHEN and CDR2 is SYDVKM. Unmatched junction bases numbered 12, after V lost 6 bases and J lost 2 bases. As DNA, the CDR3 is TGTGCCAGCAGCCCCCTGAGCGGGGGTCTAACTGGGGCCAACGTCCTGACTTTC. The encoded protein is CASSPLSGGLTGANVLTF.

The chain employs TRBV27 and TRBJ1-2; D may be TRBD1 (5 bases). V was cut by 0 bases and J by 5 bases, with 13 bases left in between. The CDR3 is 15 amino acids. Germline CDR1 is MNHEY and CDR2 is SMNVEV (reference sequence). The CDR3 DNA follows: TGTGCCAGCAGTTTATCGATGAGGGGAGGGTATGGCTACACCTTC. Translating gives CASSLSMRGGYGYTF.

CDR3 protein: CASSIGSTYEQYF. CDR3 DNA sequence: TGTGCCAGCAGTATCGGTTCTACCTACGAGCAGTACTTC. The chain combines TRBV12-3 or TRBV12-4 with TRBJ2-7; D gene uncertain. CDR3 length equals 13 residues. The V end lost 5 bases, the J end lost 2 bases, and 10 bases lay between the germline ends.

V usage is TRBV10-3 and J usage is TRBJ1-2; 11 bases match TRBD1. The CDR3 has 13 amino acids. Germline V gives CDR1 ENHRY, CDR2 SYGVKD. Losses at the gene ends were 11 bases for V and 6 bases for J; bases not matched to a gene: 8. The CDR3 protein is CAVEGGQGDGYTF. In nucleotides, the CDR3 is TGTGCCGTGGAGGGGGGACAGGGGGATGGCTACACCTTC.

This clone was observed once. V and J are TRBV6-5 and TRBJ1-4, with TRBD1 identical over 11 bases. Germline V gene sequence: CDR1 MNHEY, CDR2 SVGAGI. The junction had 6 bases not matched to a gene; V was cut back by 5 bases and J by 7 bases. CDR3 length: 15 residues. The CDR3 DNA sequence: TGTGCCAGCAGTCTGGCCGGGACAGGGGGTGAAAAACTGTTTTTT. Encoded protein: CASSLAGTGGEKLFF.

This clone was detected only once. V usage is TRBV5-8 and J usage is TRBJ1-5; 7 bases fit TRBD1. With 1 base clipped from V and 3 bases from J, the junction kept 4 bases outside the gene matches. Germline assignment: CDR1 SGHTS and CDR2 YDEGEE. The CDR3 runs 15 residues. The DNA for the CDR3 is TGTGCCAGCAGCTTGTGGGACAGCGCCAATCAGCCCCAGCATTTT. Translating it yields CASSLWDSANQPQHF.

This chain joins TRBV6-4 and TRBJ2-7, with 9 bases aligning to TRBD2. Germline CDR1 MRHNA, CDR2 SNTAGT. V was pared by 3 bases and J by 4 bases, with 7 bases of the junction left unmatched. The CDR3 consists of 15 residues. CDR3 protein: CASSEGYSGGYEQYF. CDR3 in DNA: TGTGCCAGCAGTGAAGGATACAGCGGGGGGTACGAGCAGTACTTC.

The rearrangement joins TRBV5-1 to TRBJ1-6; D may be TRBD1 (5 bases). Trimming pared 0 bases from V and 10 bases from J, leaving 14 bases between. Looked up from germline, CDR1 is SGHRS and CDR2 is YFSETQ. The CDR3 has 15 amino acids. The CDR3 here is CASSLDRFVPSPLHF. For the CDR3, the DNA is TGCGCCAGCAGCTTGGACAGGTTTGTTCCATCACCCCTCCACTTT.

This chain connects TRBV12-3 or TRBV12-4 to TRBJ2-2; D is unresolved. CDR3 length: 11 residues. Trimming left V 7 bases short and J 3 bases short, with 3 bases between. CDR3 in amino acids: CASTYTGELFF. The CDR3 nucleotides are TGTGCCAGCACCTACACCGGGGAGCTGTTTTTT.

The gene calls are TRBV10-1 and TRBJ2-3, with 8 nucleotides matching TRBD2. The J segment lost 1 base and the V segment lost 1 base, leaving 1 base of the junction unmatched. Germline V CDR1 and CDR2: WNHNN, SYGVQD (reference sequence). This CDR3 has 15 amino acids. The CDR3 here is CASSEFSGGTDTQYF. The CDR3 nucleotides are TGCGCCAGCAGTGAGTTTAGCGGGGGCACAGATACGCAGTATTTT.

This chain links TRBV28 with TRBJ2-2; D gene ambiguous. V shed 2 bases and J shed 0 bases, with 7 bases lying between them. Germline-derived CDR1 and CDR2 are MDHEN and SYDVKM. CDR3 length equals 15 residues. CDR3 sequence reads: CASSLGRANTGELFF. The CDR3 DNA follows: TGTGCCAGCAGTTTAGGCCGGGCGAACACCGGGGAGCTGTTTTTT.

The chain uses TRBV19 and TRBJ1-1, with D perhaps TRBD1 (6 bases). The CDR3 contains 15 residues. Germline V lookup: CDR1 LNHDA, CDR2 SQIVND (reference sequence). Trimming took 5 bases from V and 3 from J, leaving 16 bases between them. The CDR3 loop reads CASSSPGGRDTEAFF. Written as DNA, the CDR3 is TGTGCCAGTAGTTCACCCGGGGGGCGCGACACTGAAGCTTTCTTT.